This entry is about one TCR beta chain. Its matching antigen is unknown. Germline CDR1 and CDR2: LGHNA and YSLEER. The CDR3 runs to 15 residues. V was pared by 1 base and J by 4 bases, with 5 bases of the junction left unmatched. These data are taken from a study of T cells after yellow fever vaccination. Study findings and constraints: Once the booster was given, most primary-vaccination clones reappeared, at approximately 97% for CD4 and approximately 88% for CD8.

TCRdb re-derived calls from the 5' RACE reads in MiXCR, one entry per CDR3 protein. Among some 400,000 distinct CDR3 sequences listed, 18% were seen once. The rearrangement joins TRBV4-3 to TRBJ1-2, with TRBD1 matching 8 bases. This sample comprised PBMCs, obtained before the yellow fever booster vaccination. This clonotype was obtained from a man between 18 and 35 years old who received the YFV17D yellow fever vaccine. The DNA of the CDR3 is TGCGCCAGCAGCCAAGTTCAGGGGGCTTTCTATGGCTACACCTTC. It codes for CASSQVQGAFYGYTF.